A single sample gave rise to the 28 T cell receptor beta chains below, sequenced in a study of radiotherapy plus CTLA-4 blockade in lung cancer. Method: immunoSEQ multiplex PCR; TCRdb's copy keeps in-frame clones and lacks some. The table shows 75,000 or so clones, with roughly three quarters occurring only once. This material consisted of peripheral blood, taken from a patient treated with radiotherapy plus ipilimumab. Every receptor here comes from a human donor with non-small cell lung cancer who had a complete response to radiotherapy plus ipilimumab.

V and J are TRBV29-1 and TRBJ2-7; 7 bases align to TRBD2. The CDR3 sequence is 14 residues long. Germline V gene sequence: CDR1 SQVTM, CDR2 ANQGSEA. J was trimmed by 5 bases and V by 0 bases; bases with no gene match: 7. The CDR3 DNA reads TGCAGCGTTGAAGATCGGGGGGATCAGGACGAGCAGTACTTC. Residues: CSVEDRGDQDEQYF.

V usage is TRBV6-1 and J usage is TRBJ2-7; 9 nucleotides align to TRBD1. Germline assignment: CDR1 MNHNS and CDR2 SASEGT. The junction had 3 bases not matched to a gene; V was cut back by 6 bases and J by 3 bases. The CDR3 contains 13 residues. For the CDR3, the DNA is TGTGCCAGCAGCCGGACAGGGGACTACGAGCAGTACTTC. It yields the protein CASSRTGDYEQYF.

V and J are TRBV9 and TRBJ2-6, with no clear D. The CDR3 is 13 amino acids. Trimming pared 5 bases from V and 0 bases from J, leaving 3 bases between. Germline V gives CDR1 SGDLS, CDR2 YYNGEE. The CDR3 region has the DNA TGTGCCAGCAGGCGCTCTGGGGCCAACGTCCTGACTTTC. Its translation is CASRRSGANVLTF. Based on the CDR3 plus reference TRBV9 and TRBJ2-6, the full variable domain is DSGVTQTPKHLITATGQRVTLRCSPRSGDLSVYWYQQSLDQGLQFLIQYYNGEERAKGNILERFSAQQFPDLHSELNLSSLELGDSALYFCASRRSGANVLTFGAGSRLTVL.

The V gene is TRBV11-2, the J gene TRBJ1-2; 8 bases match TRBD1. V shed 5 bases and J 0 bases; nucleotides not matched to a gene: 8. The CDR3 length is 16 residues. Germline V CDR1 and CDR2: SGHAT, FQNNGV. For the CDR3, the DNA is TGTGCCAGCAGCGCCGGGACAGGCGCATCTAACTATGGCTACACCTTC. It specifies CASSAGTGASNYGYTF.

This clone was seen only once. The chain employs TRBV2 and TRBJ2-5; no clear D. Germline values: CDR1 SNHLY, CDR2 FYNNEI. The CDR3 consists of 14 residues. The V end lost 3 bases, the J end lost 4 bases, and 12 bases lay between the germline ends. CDR3 in DNA: TGTGCCAGCAGTGACTACGGAATGGGAGAGACCCAGTACTTC. Translation: CASSDYGMGETQYF.

The V and J genes are TRBV7-2 and TRBJ2-3; D tentatively reads TRBD1 or TRBD2 (7 bases each). V dropped 3 bases and J dropped 1 base, with 14 bases sitting between them. The CDR3 contains 16 residues. Germline lookup yields CDR1 SGHTA and CDR2 FQGNSA. This CDR3 is CASSFTTGRGTDTQYF. In DNA, the CDR3 is TGTGCCAGCAGCTTTACGACAGGGAGGGGCACAGATACGCAGTATTTT.

The chain combines TRBV9 with TRBJ1-4; D not resolved. V dropped 3 bases and J dropped 6 bases, with 18 bases sitting between them. The CDR3 sequence is 16 residues long. Germline CDR1 SGDLS, CDR2 YYNGEE. The CDR3 sequence is CASSARQTNQYEKLFF. Here the CDR3 DNA reads TGTGCCAGCAGCGCGCGACAAACAAACCAATATGAAAAACTGTTTTTT.

This chain uses TRBV7-9 with TRBJ1-2; D ambiguous. The CDR3 has 14 amino acids. The V gene's germline CDR1 is SEHNR and CDR2 FQNEAQ (reference sequence). Trimming took off 1 base at V and 6 bases at J, with 12 bases between the two ends. CDR3 DNA sequence: TGTGCCAGCAGCTTAGAAACGGACTCTCATGGCTACACCTTC. Protein sequence: CASSLETDSHGYTF.

This sequence joins TRBV7-9 and TRBJ2-1; TRBD2 aligns across 9 bases. This CDR3 is built from 18 residues. After removal of 1 base from V and 3 bases from J, the junction contained 10 bases not matched to a gene. The germline V gene has CDR1 SEHNR and CDR2 FQNEAQ (reference sequence). DNA of the CDR3: TGTGCCAGCAGCTTAGACGTTCGGTCTAGCGGGAACTACAATGAGCAGTTCTTC. Protein: CASSLDVRSSGNYNEQFF.

The chain combines TRBV18 with TRBJ1-4; 7 bases fit TRBD1. This CDR3 region has 15 residues. Germline V gene sequence: CDR1 KGHSH, CDR2 LQKENI. V shed 2 bases and J 7 bases; nucleotides not matched to a gene: 7. The CDR3, as DNA: TGTGCCAGCTCACCAGGACAGGCTGGCCTTGAAAAACTGTTTTTT. It yields the protein CASSPGQAGLEKLFF. Full variable domain (remainder filled in from reference TRBV18 and TRBJ1-4): NAGVMQNPRHLVRRRGQEARLRCSPMKGHSHVYWYRQLPEEGLKFMVYLQKENIIDESGMPKERFSAEFPKEGPSILRIQQVVRGDSAAYFCASSPGQAGLEKLFFGSGTQLSVL.

The chain joins TRBV7-2 to TRBJ2-2; 8 bases match TRBD2. This CDR3 is built from 16 residues. Germline-derived CDR1 and CDR2 are SGHTA and FQGNSA. The ends lost 5 bases at V and 0 bases at J; junction bases unmatched: 5. Here the CDR3 DNA reads TGTGCCAGCAGCGGCAGACTAGCGACGAACACCGGGGAGCTGTTTTTT. Its protein is CASSGRLATNTGELFF.

This chain joins TRBV7-2 and TRBJ2-5, with TRBD2 identical over 8 bases. Germline assignment: CDR1 SGHTA and CDR2 FQGNSA. The CDR3 is 12 residues long. The V and J ends lost 1 base and 12 bases, in that order; junction bases with no gene match: 4. The CDR3 sequence is CASSLVAGLKYF. As DNA, the CDR3 is TGTGCCAGCAGCTTAGTAGCGGGACTAAAGTACTTC.

The chain links TRBV5-4 to TRBJ2-3, with 13 bases matching TRBD2. The CDR3 runs 14 residues. The V and J ends lost 10 bases and 2 bases, in that order; junction bases with no gene match: 4. Germline V gene sequence: CDR1 SGHNT, CDR2 YYREEE (reference sequence). The CDR3 loop reads CAGGLAGLTDTQYF. CDR3 sequence (DNA): TGTGCCGGGGGACTAGCGGGACTCACAGATACGCAGTATTTT.

This rearrangement joins TRBV29-1 to TRBJ1-4; the D gene is possibly TRBD1 (6 bases). This CDR3 spans 16 amino acids. V lost 8 bases and J 7 bases, leaving 26 bases between the germline ends. The germline V gene encodes CDR1 SQVTM and CDR2 ANQGSEA. The CDR3 nucleotides read TGCAGCCCTAGCCCGAACCCTCGACAGGTCGGTGAAAAACTGTTTTTT. Amino acid sequence: CSPSPNPRQVGEKLFF.

The chain joins TRBV12-2 to TRBJ2-4; TRBD2 is the table's D call, not checked against the DNA. TRBV12-2 is a pseudogene. The CDR3 loop spans 18 amino acids. In DNA form, the CDR3 reads TGTGCAAGTCGCTCCCCAAGGACTAGCGGGGGACCCGAGGGAGCGAAGTACTTC. Amino acid sequence: CASRSPRTSGGPEGAKYF.

The J gene is TRBJ2-3, the V gene TRBV5-1, with 8 bases fitting TRBD1. The CDR3 contains 14 residues. V lost 6 bases, J lost 3 bases, and 6 bases stayed unmatched. Per the germline V gene, CDR1 is SGHRS and CDR2 is YFSETQ. CDR3 in DNA: TGCGCCAGCACCAGGGGGCGGACGACAGATACGCAGTATTTT. Its protein is CASTRGRTTDTQYF.

The chain carries TRBV5-1 and TRBJ2-2; a weak D match, TRBD1 (6 bases). Germline lookup yields CDR1 SGHRS and CDR2 YFSETQ. The ends were cut back, 4 bases at V and 5 bases at J, with 15 bases in the middle. This CDR3 is built from 15 residues. The CDR3 region is CASSPGAWGTGELFF. CDR3 nucleotide sequence: TGCGCCAGCAGCCCAGGGGCATGGGGAACCGGGGAGCTGTTTTTT. Together with reference TRBV5-1 and TRBJ2-2, the CDR3 gives the full variable domain: KAGVTQTPRYLIKTRGQQVTLSCSPISGHRSVSWYQQTPGQGLQFLFEYFSETQRNKGNFPGRFSGRQFSNSRSEMNVSTLELGDSALYLCASSPGAWGTGELFFGEGSRLTVL.

This chain links TRBV5-5 with TRBJ2-5, with D maybe TRBD1 (6 bases). Trimming left V 2 bases short and J 4 bases short, with 12 bases between. Per the germline V gene, CDR1 is SGHKS and CDR2 is YYEKEE (reference sequence). The CDR3 totals 14 residues. CDR3 protein: CASSLGLGAETQYF. For the CDR3, the DNA is TGTGCCAGCAGCTTAGGACTGGGGGCAGAGACCCAGTACTTC.

The rearrangement links TRBV13 to TRBJ2-1, with D perhaps matching TRBD1 or TRBD2 (6 bases each). Trimming stripped 5 bases from V and 14 bases from J, with 13 bases between. In germline, CDR1 is PRHDT, CDR2 FYEKMQ (reference sequence). The length of the CDR3 is 11 residues. The CDR3 loop is CASSGVGGEFF. The CDR3 DNA is TGTGCCAGCAGCGGGGTCGGGGGCGAGTTCTTC. The variable domain in full, completed from reference TRBV13 and TRBJ2-1, reads AAGVIQSPRHLIKEKRETATLKCYPIPRHDTVYWYQQGPGQDPQFLISFYEKMQSDKGSIPDRFSAQQFSDYHSELNMSSLELGDSALYFCASSGVGGEFFGPGTRLTVL.

The V call is TRBV5-1, the J call TRBJ1-1; D perhaps matches TRBD1 (6 bases). CDR3 size: 13 residues. Germline CDR1 reads SGHRS; CDR2 reads YFSETQ. The ends were cut back, 3 bases at V and 6 bases at J, with 12 bases in the middle. The CDR3: CASSSQGTAEAFF. CDR3 DNA sequence: TGCGCCAGCAGCTCACAGGGTACGGCTGAAGCTTTCTTT. The full variable domain, its missing parts supplied by reference TRBV5-1 and TRBJ1-1, is KAGVTQTPRYLIKTRGQQVTLSCSPISGHRSVSWYQQTPGQGLQFLFEYFSETQRNKGNFPGRFSGRQFSNSRSEMNVSTLELGDSALYLCASSSQGTAEAFFGQGTRLTVV.

The rearrangement joins TRBV4-1 to TRBJ2-3; no firm D call. Trimming took 1 base from V and 1 from J, leaving 15 bases between them. This CDR3 is built from 17 residues. The germline CDR1 and CDR2 sequences are MGHRA and YSYEKL. The CDR3 loop is CASSQGDSFWGTDTQYF. CDR3 DNA sequence: TGCGCCAGCAGCCAAGGCGACTCCTTCTGGGGCACAGATACGCAGTATTTT.

The rearrangement uses TRBV18 and TRBJ1-2; D is ambiguous. Trimming pared 0 bases from V and 8 bases from J, leaving 16 bases between. The CDR3 has 15 amino acids. Germline-derived CDR1 and CDR2 are KGHSH and LQKENI. Here the CDR3 DNA reads TGTGCCAGCTCACCACCTCTCGTGGGATCCTACGGCTACACCTTC. It specifies CASSPPLVGSYGYTF.

This clone came up a few times. The gene calls are TRBV11-2 and TRBJ2-5; D may match TRBD1 or TRBD2 (5 bases each). This CDR3 region has 14 residues. Trimming stripped 3 bases from V and 9 bases from J, with 17 bases between. Germline V gene data show CDR1 as SGHAT and CDR2 as FQNNGV. The CDR3: CASSFGDPEGPQYF. As DNA, the CDR3 is TGTGCCAGCAGCTTTGGGGACCCTGAAGGGCCCCAGTACTTC.

The chain couples TRBV2 to TRBJ1-2, with D tentatively TRBD1 (5 bases). The V gene lost 5 bases and the J gene lost 6 bases, with 13 bases spanning the gap. CDR1 SNHLY and CDR2 FYNNEI come from the germline V gene. This CDR3 has 13 residues. Here the CDR3 reads CASSRTGIDGYTF. CDR3 nucleotide sequence: TGTGCCAGCAGTCGTACAGGAATCGATGGCTACACCTTC.

This chain connects TRBV30 to TRBJ2-2; 14 positions match TRBD2. In germline, CDR1 is GTSNPN, CDR2 SVGIG (reference sequence). V trimming: 8 bases; J trimming: 4 bases; junction bases outside the gene matches: 9. This CDR3 is built from 16 residues. CDR3 DNA sequence: TGTGCCCGGAAGGGACTAGCGGGAGTTGGCACCGGGGAGCTGTTTTTT. Translating it yields CARKGLAGVGTGELFF.

Only a few counts were recorded for this clone. The chain uses TRBV10-3 and TRBJ1-2, with TRBD1 identical over 10 bases. With 6 bases clipped from V and 6 bases from J, the junction kept 10 bases outside the gene matches. The V gene's germline CDR1 is ENHRY and CDR2 SYGVKD. The CDR3 has 15 residues. CDR3: CAIRGTGESFNGYTF. DNA for the CDR3: TGTGCCATCAGGGGGACAGGGGAATCCTTTAATGGCTACACCTTC.

The CDR3 DNA sequence: TGTGCCATCAGTGCCGCCGGGACAGGGGCGGAAAAACTGTTTTTT. Its protein is CAISAAGTGAEKLFF. The chain links TRBV10-3 to TRBJ1-4, with TRBD1 identical over 10 bases. The germline V gene has CDR1 ENHRY and CDR2 SYGVKD. CDR3 length: 15 amino acids. With V trimmed by 4 bases and J by 8 bases, 7 bases remained unmatched.

CDR3 DNA sequence: TGTGCCAGCAGCTTAGATCTCCCTCGGAATGAGCAGTTCTTC. This translates into CASSLDLPRNEQFF. The rearrangement links TRBV11-2 to TRBJ2-1; no firm D call. V was pared by 0 bases and J by 7 bases, with 10 bases between. Germline CDR1 SGHAT, CDR2 FQNNGV. This CDR3 is built from 14 residues.